This T cell receptor beta chain was observed in a study of T cells in Graves' hyperthyroidism and ophthalmopathy. General study findings and limits: Blood also carried most thyroid clonotypes expanded above 0.001.

In regard to this clonotype: Antigen: not known. A much bigger clone sits one base away, suggesting this may be a read error.

The TCR beta CDR3 regions underwent amplification using RNA transcripts as the source. The TCR CDR3 was amplified in a first-round RT-PCR using the HTBI primer set. MiXCR was run by TCRdb on the multiplex PCR reads, yielding one entry per CDR3 protein. This table has approximately 590,000 distinct CDR3 sequences, less than 20% appearing once. Absence of ophthalmopathy progression within 18 months defined stable Graves' hyperthyroidism. This CDR3 has 16 amino acids. CDR1 is MNHEY and CDR2 is SMNVEV in the germline V gene (reference sequence). J is TRBJ1-3 and V is TRBV27; D is perhaps TRBD1 (6 bases). The TCR sequence derives from a woman in her twenties or thirties with Graves' hyperthyroidism. Sequencing used blood. The DNA for the CDR3 is TGTGCCAGCAGCCCATCCCCGGACAGATCTGGAAGCACCATATATTTT. This codes for CASSPSPDRSGSTIYF.